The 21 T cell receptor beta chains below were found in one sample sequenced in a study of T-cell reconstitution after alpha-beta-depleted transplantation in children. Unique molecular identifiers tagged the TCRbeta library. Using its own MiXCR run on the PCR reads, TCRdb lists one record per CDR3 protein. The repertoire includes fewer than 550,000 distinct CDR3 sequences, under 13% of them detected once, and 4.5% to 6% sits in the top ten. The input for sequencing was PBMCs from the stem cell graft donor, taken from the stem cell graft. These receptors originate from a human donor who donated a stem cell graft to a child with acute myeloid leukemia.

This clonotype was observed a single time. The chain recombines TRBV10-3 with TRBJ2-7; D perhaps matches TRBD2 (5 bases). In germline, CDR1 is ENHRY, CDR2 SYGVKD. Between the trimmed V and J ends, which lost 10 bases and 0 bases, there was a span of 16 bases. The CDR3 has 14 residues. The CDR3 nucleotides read TGTGCCAGCGCTCCGGGATTGAGCTCCTACGAGCAGTACTTC. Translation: CASAPGLSSYEQYF.

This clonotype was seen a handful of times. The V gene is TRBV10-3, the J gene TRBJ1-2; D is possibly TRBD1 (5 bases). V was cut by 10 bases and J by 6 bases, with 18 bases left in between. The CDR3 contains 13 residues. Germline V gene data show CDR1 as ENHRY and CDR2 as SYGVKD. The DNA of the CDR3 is TGTGCCAGTCGCGGGGGACCCTCTGATGGCTACACCTTC. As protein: CASRGGPSDGYTF.

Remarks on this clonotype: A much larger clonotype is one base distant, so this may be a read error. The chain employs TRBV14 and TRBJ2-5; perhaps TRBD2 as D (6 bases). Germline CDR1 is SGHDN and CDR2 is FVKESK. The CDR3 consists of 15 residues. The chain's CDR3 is CASSPRTTNQQTQYF. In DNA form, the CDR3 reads TGTGCCAGCAGCCCCCGGACTACCAACCAACAGACCCAGTACTTC.

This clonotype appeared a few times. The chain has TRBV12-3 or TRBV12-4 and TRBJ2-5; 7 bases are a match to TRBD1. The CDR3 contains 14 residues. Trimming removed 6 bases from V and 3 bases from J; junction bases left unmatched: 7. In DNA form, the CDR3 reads TGTGCCAGCAGGGTTGACACAGGGGAAGAGACCCAGTACTTC. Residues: CASRVDTGEETQYF.

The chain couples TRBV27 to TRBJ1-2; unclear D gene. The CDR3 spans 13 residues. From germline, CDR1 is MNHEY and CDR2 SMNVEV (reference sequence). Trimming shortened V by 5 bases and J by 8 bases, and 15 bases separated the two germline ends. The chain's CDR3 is CASSPSPVQGYTF. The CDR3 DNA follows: TGTGCCAGCAGTCCTTCTCCGGTGCAAGGCTACACCTTC.

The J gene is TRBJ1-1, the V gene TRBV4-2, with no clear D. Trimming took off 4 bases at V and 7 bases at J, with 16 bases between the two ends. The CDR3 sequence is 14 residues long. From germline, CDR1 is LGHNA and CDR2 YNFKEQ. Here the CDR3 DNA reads TGTGCCAGCAGCCCTCGGACGGTCGGCTATGAAGCTTTCTTT. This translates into CASSPRTVGYEAFF.

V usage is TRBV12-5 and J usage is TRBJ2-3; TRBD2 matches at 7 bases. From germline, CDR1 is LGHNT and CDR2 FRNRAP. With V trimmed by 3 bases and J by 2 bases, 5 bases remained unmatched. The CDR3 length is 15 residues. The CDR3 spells CASGLAGWDTDTQYF. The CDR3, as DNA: TGTGCTAGTGGTTTAGCGGGATGGGACACAGATACGCAGTATTTT.

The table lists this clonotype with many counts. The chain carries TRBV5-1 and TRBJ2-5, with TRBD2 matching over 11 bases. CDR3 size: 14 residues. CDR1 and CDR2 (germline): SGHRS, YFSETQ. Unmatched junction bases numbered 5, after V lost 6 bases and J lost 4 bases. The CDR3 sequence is CASKSGTSGETQYF. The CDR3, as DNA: TGCGCCAGCAAATCCGGGACTAGCGGAGAGACCCAGTACTTC. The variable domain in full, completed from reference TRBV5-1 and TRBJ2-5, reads KAGVTQTPRYLIKTRGQQVTLSCSPISGHRSVSWYQQTPGQGLQFLFEYFSETQRNKGNFPGRFSGRQFSNSRSEMNVSTLELGDSALYLCASKSGTSGETQYFGPGTRLLVL.

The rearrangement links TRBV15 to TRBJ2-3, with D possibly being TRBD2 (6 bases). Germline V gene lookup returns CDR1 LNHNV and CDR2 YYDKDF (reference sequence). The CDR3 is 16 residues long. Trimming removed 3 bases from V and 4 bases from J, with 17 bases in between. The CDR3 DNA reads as TGTGCCACCAGCAGGGAACTACTAGCAGGTGCAGATACGCAGTATTTT. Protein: CATSRELLAGADTQYF.

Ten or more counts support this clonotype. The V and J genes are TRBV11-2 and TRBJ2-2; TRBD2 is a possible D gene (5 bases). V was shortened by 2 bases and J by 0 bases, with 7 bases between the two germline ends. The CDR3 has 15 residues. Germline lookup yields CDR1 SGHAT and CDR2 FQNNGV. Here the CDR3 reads CASSLILANTGELFF. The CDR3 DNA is TGTGCCAGCAGCTTAATACTAGCGAACACCGGGGAGCTGTTTTTT.

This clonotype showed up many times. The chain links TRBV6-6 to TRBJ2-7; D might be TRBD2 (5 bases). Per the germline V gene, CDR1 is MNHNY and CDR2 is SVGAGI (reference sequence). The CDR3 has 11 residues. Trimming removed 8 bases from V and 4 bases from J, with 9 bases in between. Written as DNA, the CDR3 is TGTGCCAGCCGTCGGGGTTACGAGCAGTACTTC. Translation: CASRRGYEQYF.

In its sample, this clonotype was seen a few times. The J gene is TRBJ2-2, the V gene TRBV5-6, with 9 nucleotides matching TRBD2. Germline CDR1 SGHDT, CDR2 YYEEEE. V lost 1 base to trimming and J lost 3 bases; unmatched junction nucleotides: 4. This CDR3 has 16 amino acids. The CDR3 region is CASSLWREGHTGELFF. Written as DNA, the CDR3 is TGTGCCAGCAGCTTGTGGCGGGAGGGTCACACCGGGGAGCTGTTTTTT.

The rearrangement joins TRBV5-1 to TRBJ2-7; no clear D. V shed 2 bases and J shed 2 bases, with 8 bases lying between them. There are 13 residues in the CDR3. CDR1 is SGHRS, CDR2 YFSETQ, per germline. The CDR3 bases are TGCGCCAGCAGCTTAGGACCCCCCTACGAGCAGTACTTC. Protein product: CASSLGPPYEQYF. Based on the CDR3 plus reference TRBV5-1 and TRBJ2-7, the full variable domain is KAGVTQTPRYLIKTRGQQVTLSCSPISGHRSVSWYQQTPGQGLQFLFEYFSETQRNKGNFPGRFSGRQFSNSRSEMNVSTLELGDSALYLCASSLGPPYEQYFGPGTRLTVT.

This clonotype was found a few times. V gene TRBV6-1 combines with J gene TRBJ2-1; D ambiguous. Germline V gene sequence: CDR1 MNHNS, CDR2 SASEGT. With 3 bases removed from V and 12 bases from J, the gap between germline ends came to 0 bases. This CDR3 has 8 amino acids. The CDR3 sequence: CASSEQFF. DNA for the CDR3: TGTGCCAGCAGTGAGCAGTTCTTC.

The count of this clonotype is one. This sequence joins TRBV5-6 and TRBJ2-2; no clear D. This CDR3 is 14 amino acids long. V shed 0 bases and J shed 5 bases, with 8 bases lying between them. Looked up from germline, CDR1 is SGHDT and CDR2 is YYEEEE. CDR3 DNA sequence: TGTGCCAGCAGCTTGGGACAACCAACCGGGGAGCTGTTTTTT. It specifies CASSLGQPTGELFF.

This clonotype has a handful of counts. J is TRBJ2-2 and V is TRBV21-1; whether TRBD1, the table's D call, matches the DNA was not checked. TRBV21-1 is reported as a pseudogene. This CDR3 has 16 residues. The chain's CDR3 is CASSKIGTANTGELFF. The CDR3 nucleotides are TGTGCCAGCAGCAAAATTGGGACAGCGAACACCGGGGAGCTGTTTTTT.

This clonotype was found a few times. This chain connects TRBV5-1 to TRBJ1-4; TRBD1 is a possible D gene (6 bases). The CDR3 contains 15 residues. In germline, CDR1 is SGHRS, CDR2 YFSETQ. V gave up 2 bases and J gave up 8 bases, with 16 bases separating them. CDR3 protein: CASSFRGQEVEKLFF. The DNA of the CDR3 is TGCGCCAGCAGCTTTCGGGGGCAAGAGGTGGAAAAACTGTTTTTT. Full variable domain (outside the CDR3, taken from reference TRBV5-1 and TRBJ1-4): KAGVTQTPRYLIKTRGQQVTLSCSPISGHRSVSWYQQTPGQGLQFLFEYFSETQRNKGNFPGRFSGRQFSNSRSEMNVSTLELGDSALYLCASSFRGQEVEKLFFGSGTQLSVL.

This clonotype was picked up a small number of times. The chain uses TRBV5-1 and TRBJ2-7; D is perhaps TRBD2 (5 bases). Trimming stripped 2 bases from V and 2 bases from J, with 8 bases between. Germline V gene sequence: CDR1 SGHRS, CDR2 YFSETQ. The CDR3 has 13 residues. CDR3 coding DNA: TGCGCCAGCAGCTTCGGGATGACCTACGAGCAGTACTTC. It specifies CASSFGMTYEQYF.

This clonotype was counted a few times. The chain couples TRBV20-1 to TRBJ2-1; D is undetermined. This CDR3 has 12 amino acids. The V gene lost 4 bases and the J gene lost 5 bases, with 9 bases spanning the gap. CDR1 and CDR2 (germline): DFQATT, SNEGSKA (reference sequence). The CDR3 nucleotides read TGCAGTGCTATGAGGACGAACAATGAGCAGTTCTTC. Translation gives CSAMRTNNEQFF.

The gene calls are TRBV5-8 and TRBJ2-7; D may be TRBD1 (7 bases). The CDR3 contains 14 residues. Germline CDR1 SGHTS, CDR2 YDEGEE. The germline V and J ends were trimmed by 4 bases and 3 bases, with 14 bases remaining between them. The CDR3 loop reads CASSPGGTVYEQYF. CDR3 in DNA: TGTGCCAGCAGCCCAGGGGGGACAGTCTACGAGCAGTACTTC.

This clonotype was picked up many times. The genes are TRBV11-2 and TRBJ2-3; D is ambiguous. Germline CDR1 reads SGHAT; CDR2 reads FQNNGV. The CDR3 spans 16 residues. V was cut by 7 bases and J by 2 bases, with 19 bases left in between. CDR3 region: CASKNSRSWATDTQYF. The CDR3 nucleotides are TGTGCCAGCAAAAATTCCAGAAGTTGGGCCACAGATACGCAGTATTTT.